This T cell receptor (beta chain) was recovered during a study of OX40 agonist ivuxolimab in advanced cancers. Study-level information: The mean age was approximately 56 years, ranging from about 20 to 85, with 82.7% of participants male. The study's findings and limits: CD8+ T cells averaged more expanded clones than CD4+. Clonal expansion from baseline to week 6 occurred in both CD4+ and CD8+ T cells.

V lost 2 bases and J lost 2; bases outside the gene matches: 2. Germline V gene lookup returns CDR1 MNHEY and CDR2 SVGAGI. The CDR3 consists of 14 residues. This clone showed up just a few times. Its specificity is unknown. The method was immunoSEQ multiplex PCR; TCRdb's version includes in-frame clones alone and lacks a portion of them. The sample contains about 77,000 clones, around 83% of which appear only once. The genes are TRBV6-5 and TRBJ1-2; 7 bases match TRBD1. The source is an adult with an advanced solid tumor such as melanoma, head and neck, liver or kidney cancer. Sequencing was performed on CD4+ or CD8+ T cells sorted from blood, taken in a trial of the OX40 agonist ivuxolimab. The CDR3 DNA sequence: TGTGCCAGCAGTTACGGGACAGCCAACTATGGCTACACCTTC. Its translation: CASSYGTANYGYTF.